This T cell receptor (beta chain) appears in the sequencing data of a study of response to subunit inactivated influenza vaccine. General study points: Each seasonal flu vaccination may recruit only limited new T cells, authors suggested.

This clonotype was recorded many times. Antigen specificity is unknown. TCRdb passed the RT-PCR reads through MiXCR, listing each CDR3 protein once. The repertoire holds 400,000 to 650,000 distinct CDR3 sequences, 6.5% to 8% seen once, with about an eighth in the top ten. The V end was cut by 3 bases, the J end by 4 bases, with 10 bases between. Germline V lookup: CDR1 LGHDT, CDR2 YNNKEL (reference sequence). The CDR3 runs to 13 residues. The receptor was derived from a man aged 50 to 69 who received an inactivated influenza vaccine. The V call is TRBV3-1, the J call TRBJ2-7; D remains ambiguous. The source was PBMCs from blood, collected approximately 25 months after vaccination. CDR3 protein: CASSHTSGYEQYF. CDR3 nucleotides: TGTGCCAGCAGCCACACCTCTGGGTACGAGCAGTACTTC.